This paragraph reports one T cell receptor beta chain. This sample was included in a study of T cell changes during pregnancy in multiple sclerosis. Sequencing was performed with immunoSEQ multiplex PCR; in TCRdb, only in-frame clones are kept and a portion is missing. Of approximately 88,000 clones in the sample, about 93% were seen once. This CDR3 region has 14 residues. The J segment lost 2 bases and the V segment lost 5 bases, leaving 8 bases of the junction unmatched. Looked up from germline, CDR1 is SQVTM and CDR2 is ANQGSEA. This sequence joins TRBV29-1 and TRBJ1-2; the match to TRBD1 covers 7 bases. The source was peripheral blood, collected in the third trimester of pregnancy. This TCR was recovered from a female donor with multiple sclerosis, enrolled in a pregnancy study. In DNA, the CDR3 is TGCAGCGTTCTGAGGACAGGTTCGAACTATGGCTACACCTTC. Amino acid sequence: CSVLRTGSNYGYTF.